Sequencing of this T cell receptor beta chain was carried out in a study of blood T cell repertoires in COVID-19. Turning to the study itself: PBMCs, B-cell-depleted T cells, or T cells were the source of the cDNA or gDNA that made up the material.

The V segment lost 5 bases and the J segment 4 bases; nucleotides outside the gene matches: 3. Germline V gene data show CDR1 as KGHDR and CDR2 as SFDVKD. This CDR3 is built from 13 residues. Only in-frame clones appear in the TCRdb table, and some are missing; sequencing was by immunoSEQ multiplex PCR. The sample includes 85,000 to 110,000 clones, approximately 89% of them seen just once. In this sample, this clone turned up a few times. The genes are TRBV24-1 and TRBJ1-2; 7 bases match TRBD1. Sample: peripheral blood. The clonotype comes from a woman of 80 years or more in a cohort sampled during active COVID-19. CDR3 DNA: TGTGCCACCAGTGTTAGGGGGCTCTATGGCTACACCTTC. Amino acids: CATSVRGLYGYTF.